This T cell receptor (beta chain) was identified during a study of blood T cells in healthy people across ages. This clonotype showed up many times. It was with a sample-barcoded 5' primer and a J-beta primer mix that a second PCR of roughly 7 to 12 cycles was run. TCRdb called the 5' RACE reads again in MiXCR, with one record for every CDR3 protein. The sample has about 800,000 distinct CDR3 sequences; approximately 25% are singletons. V was pared by 3 bases and J by 0 bases, with 6 bases between. The CDR3 length is 12 residues. Germline loops: CDR1 SQVTM, CDR2 ANQGSEA. This sample was also put to use in a study of T cells of mothers and their children. That work adds: Healthy Caucasian mothers, three in number, and their six children were the donors.

This TCR was sampled from a boy aged 10-17 years in good health. Sequencing used blood. The V call is TRBV29-1, the J call TRBJ2-7; D unresolved. Written as DNA, the CDR3 is TGCAGCGTTGAGTCGGGCTCCTACGAGCAGTACTTC. Residues: CSVESGSYEQYF.